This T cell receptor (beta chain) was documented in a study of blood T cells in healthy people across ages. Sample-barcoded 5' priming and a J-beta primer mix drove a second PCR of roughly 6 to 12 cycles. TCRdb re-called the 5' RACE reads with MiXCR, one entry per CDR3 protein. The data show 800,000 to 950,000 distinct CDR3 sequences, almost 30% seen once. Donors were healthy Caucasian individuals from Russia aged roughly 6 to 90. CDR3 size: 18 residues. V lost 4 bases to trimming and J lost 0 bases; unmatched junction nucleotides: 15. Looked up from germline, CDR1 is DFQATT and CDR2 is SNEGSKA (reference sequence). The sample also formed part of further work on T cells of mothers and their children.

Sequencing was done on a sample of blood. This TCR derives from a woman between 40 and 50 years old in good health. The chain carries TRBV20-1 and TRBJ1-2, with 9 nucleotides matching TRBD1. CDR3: CSATYRKRQGGPNYGYTF. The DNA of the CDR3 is TGCAGTGCTACCTACCGGAAACGACAGGGGGGCCCTAACTATGGCTACACCTTC.